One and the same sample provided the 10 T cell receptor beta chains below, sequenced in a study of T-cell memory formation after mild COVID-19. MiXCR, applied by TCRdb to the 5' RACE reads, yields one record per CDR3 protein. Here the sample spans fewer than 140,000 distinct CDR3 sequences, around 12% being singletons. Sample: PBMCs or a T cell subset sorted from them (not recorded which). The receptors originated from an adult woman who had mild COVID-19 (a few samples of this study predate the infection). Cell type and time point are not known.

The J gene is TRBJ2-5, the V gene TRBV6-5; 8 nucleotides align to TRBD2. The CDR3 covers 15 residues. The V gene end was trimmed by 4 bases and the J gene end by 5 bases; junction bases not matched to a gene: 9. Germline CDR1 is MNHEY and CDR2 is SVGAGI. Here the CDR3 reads CASSLGTSFFETQYF. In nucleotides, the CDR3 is TGTGCCAGCAGTTTGGGGACTAGTTTTTTTGAGACCCAGTACTTC.

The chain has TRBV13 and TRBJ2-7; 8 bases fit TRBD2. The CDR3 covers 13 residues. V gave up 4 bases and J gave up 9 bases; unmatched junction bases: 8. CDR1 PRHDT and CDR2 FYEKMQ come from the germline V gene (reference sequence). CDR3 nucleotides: TGTGCCAGCAGCTCACGGACTAGCCTGAGGCAGTACTTC. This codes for CASSSRTSLRQYF.

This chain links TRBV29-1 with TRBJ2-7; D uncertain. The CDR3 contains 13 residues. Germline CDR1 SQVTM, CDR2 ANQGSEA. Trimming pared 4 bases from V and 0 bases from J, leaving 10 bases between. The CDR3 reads CSVVPGHSYEQYF. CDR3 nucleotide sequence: TGCAGCGTTGTCCCCGGCCACTCCTACGAGCAGTACTTC.

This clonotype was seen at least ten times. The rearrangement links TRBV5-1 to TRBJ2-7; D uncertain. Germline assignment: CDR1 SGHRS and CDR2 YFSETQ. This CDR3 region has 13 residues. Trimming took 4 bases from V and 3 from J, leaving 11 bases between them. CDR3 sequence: CASSPLMDYEQYF. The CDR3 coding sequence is TGCGCCAGCAGCCCCCTGATGGACTACGAGCAGTACTTC.

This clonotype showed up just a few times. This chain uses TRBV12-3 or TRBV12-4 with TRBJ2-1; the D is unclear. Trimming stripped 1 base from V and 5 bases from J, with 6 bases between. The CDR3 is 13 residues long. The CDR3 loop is CASSLDLDNEQFF. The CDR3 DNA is TGTGCCAGCAGTTTAGACTTAGACAATGAGCAGTTCTTC.

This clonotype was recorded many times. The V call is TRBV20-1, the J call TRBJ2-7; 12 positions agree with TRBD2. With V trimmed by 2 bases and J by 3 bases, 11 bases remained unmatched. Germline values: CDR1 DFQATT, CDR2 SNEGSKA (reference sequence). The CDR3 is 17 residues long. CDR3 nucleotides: TGCAGTGCTAGACCCAGACTGGGACTAGCGGGCGGCTACGAGCAGTACTTC. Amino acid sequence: CSARPRLGLAGGYEQYF.

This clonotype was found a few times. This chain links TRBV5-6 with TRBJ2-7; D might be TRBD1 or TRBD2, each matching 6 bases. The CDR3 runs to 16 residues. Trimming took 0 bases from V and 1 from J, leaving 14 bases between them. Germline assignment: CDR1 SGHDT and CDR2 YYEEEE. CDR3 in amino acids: CASSLEGGTSSYEQYF. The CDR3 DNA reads TGTGCCAGCAGCTTGGAGGGGGGCACCTCGTCCTACGAGCAGTACTTC. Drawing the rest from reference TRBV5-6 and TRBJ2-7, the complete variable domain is DAGVTQSPTHLIKTRGQQVTLRCSPKSGHDTVSWYQQALGQGPQFIFQYYEEEERQRGNFPDRFSGHQFPNYSSELNVNALLLGDSALYLCASSLEGGTSSYEQYFGPGTRLTVT.

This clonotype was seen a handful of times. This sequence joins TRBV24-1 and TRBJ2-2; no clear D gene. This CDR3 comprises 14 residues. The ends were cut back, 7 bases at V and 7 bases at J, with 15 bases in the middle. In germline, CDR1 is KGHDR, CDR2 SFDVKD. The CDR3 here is CATSGLAYGGELFF. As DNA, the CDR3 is TGTGCCACCAGCGGATTGGCCTACGGCGGGGAGCTGTTTTTT.

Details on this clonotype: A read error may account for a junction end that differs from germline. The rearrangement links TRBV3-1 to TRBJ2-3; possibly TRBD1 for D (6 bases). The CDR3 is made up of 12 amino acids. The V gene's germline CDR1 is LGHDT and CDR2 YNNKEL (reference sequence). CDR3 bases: TGCGCCAGCAGCCAAACAGAGGGGGCGCAGTATTTT. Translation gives CASSQTEGAQYF.

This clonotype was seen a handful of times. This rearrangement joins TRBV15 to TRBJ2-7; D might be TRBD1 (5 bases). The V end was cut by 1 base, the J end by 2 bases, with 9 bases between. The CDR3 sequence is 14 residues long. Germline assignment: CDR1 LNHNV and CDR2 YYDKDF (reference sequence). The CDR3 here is CATSRGREAYEQYF. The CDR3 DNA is TGTGCCACCAGCAGAGGCAGGGAAGCCTACGAGCAGTACTTC.